This TCR beta chain is from a study of T cell responses to AZD1222 COVID-19 vaccine. Study-wide background: Second-dose recipients at about 4 or about 12 weeks were treated as one pooled group.

The assay was immunoSEQ multiplex PCR, and TCRdb's table has in-frame clones only and misses some. The sample has under 200,000 clones, around nine tenths seen once; the top ten hold over 1.2%. This clone came up once. No antigen is known for it. CDR3 length: 14 residues. V was trimmed by 4 bases and J by 9 bases, leaving 17 bases between them. Germline V gives CDR1 SGHNT, CDR2 YYREEE (reference sequence). The study's findings and limits: Along spike, vaccine-associated CD4 TCRs were found throughout, with dominance at 160-218 and 743-854. Donors were mostly white British, more females; clonal diversity possibly underestimated.

The source of this sequence is an adult in good health. This chain connects TRBV5-4 to TRBJ2-1; D may match TRBD1 or TRBD2 (5 bases each). Sequenced here: peripheral blood, sampled on day 0 of AZD1222 vaccination. CDR3: CASSRQDSQGEQFF. CDR3 nucleotide sequence: TGTGCCAGCAGCAGGCAGGACTCCCAGGGTGAGCAGTTCTTC.